Below are 15 T cell receptor beta chains sequenced from a single sample in a study of T cell responses to AZD1222 COVID-19 vaccine. The protocol was immunoSEQ multiplex PCR, while the TCRdb copy is restricted to in-frame clones and leaves out a portion. Here the sample spans 150,000 or so clones, approximately 90% being singletons. Here the sequenced sample was peripheral blood, taken 28 days after the second AZD1222 dose. The origin of the receptors is an adult who received the AZD1222 COVID-19 vaccine.

The V and J genes are TRBV18 and TRBJ1-1; D gene unclear. CDR1 is KGHSH, CDR2 LQKENI, per germline. Trimming shortened V by 4 bases and J by 6 bases, and 15 bases separated the two germline ends. The CDR3 contains 14 residues. CDR3 nucleotide sequence: TGTGCCAGCTCACGAGAAAAGGTCTTCGCTGAAGCTTTCTTT. It translates to CASSREKVFAEAFF.

This sequence joins TRBV6-5 and TRBJ1-2; no clear D. CDR3 length: 15 amino acids. CDR1 is MNHEY and CDR2 is SVGAGI in the germline V gene. Trimming removed 5 bases at V and 3 bases at J, with 16 bases between. CDR3 nucleotides: TGTGCCAGCAGTCGGCAGAGAGATAGTTACTATGGCTACACCTTC. Its protein is CASSRQRDSYYGYTF.

V is TRBV4-2 and J is TRBJ2-5, with no clear D. The germline gives CDR1 LGHNA, CDR2 YNFKEQ. The V end lost 1 base, the J end lost 4 bases, and 10 bases lay between the germline ends. The CDR3 is made up of 14 amino acids. The CDR3 loop is CASSQGNAPETQYF. The CDR3 coding sequence is TGTGCCAGCAGCCAAGGAAATGCCCCAGAGACCCAGTACTTC.

The chain joins TRBV28 to TRBJ2-7; 7 bases fit TRBD2. CDR1 and CDR2 from the germline V gene are MDHEN and SYDVKM. Trimming at V came to 5 bases and at J to 3 bases, leaving 10 bases not matched to a gene. The CDR3 runs 15 residues. The CDR3 loop is CASSVDWGGNYEQYF. The CDR3 bases are TGTGCCAGCAGTGTGGATTGGGGGGGAAACTACGAGCAGTACTTC.

The chain has TRBV11-2 and TRBJ1-3, with D unresolved. Germline CDR1 SGHAT, CDR2 FQNNGV. Trimming removed 5 bases from V and 10 bases from J, with 12 bases in between. The CDR3 contains 12 residues. CDR3 bases: TGTGCCAGCAGCCCCCCGGCGGAAACCATATATTTT. Translated: CASSPPAETIYF.

This rearrangement joins TRBV30 to TRBJ1-6; D is ambiguous. The CDR3 is made up of 13 amino acids. Germline CDR1 and CDR2: GTSNPN and SVGIG (reference sequence). Trimming pared 2 bases from V and 8 bases from J, leaving 10 bases between. CDR3 nucleotides: TGTGCCTGGAGTCGGCAGAGGGATTCACCCCTCCACTTT. Protein sequence: CAWSRQRDSPLHF. The whole variable domain, remainder taken from reference TRBV30 and TRBJ1-6, is SQTIHQWPATLVQPVGSPLSLECTVEGTSNPNLYWYRQAAGRGLQLLFYSVGIGQISSEVPQNLSASRPQDRQFILSSKKLLLSDSGFYLCAWSRQRDSPLHFGNGTRLTVT.

This chain uses TRBV5-1 with TRBJ1-3; unclear D gene. Trimming took off 1 base at V and 4 bases at J, with 15 bases between the two ends. The CDR3 extends over 16 amino acids. The V gene's germline CDR1 is SGHRS and CDR2 YFSETQ. CDR3 sequence reads: CASSLSTLSTGNTIYF. CDR3 DNA: TGCGCCAGCAGCTTGTCTACGCTATCCACAGGAAACACCATATATTTT. Using reference TRBV5-1 and TRBJ1-3 for the parts outside the CDR3, the full variable domain is KAGVTQTPRYLIKTRGQQVTLSCSPISGHRSVSWYQQTPGQGLQFLFEYFSETQRNKGNFPGRFSGRQFSNSRSEMNVSTLELGDSALYLCASSLSTLSTGNTIYFGEGSWLTVV.

The rearrangement links TRBV5-1 to TRBJ1-1, with TRBD1 matching 7 bases. Germline CDR1 and CDR2: SGHRS and YFSETQ. CDR3 length equals 17 residues. Unmatched junction bases numbered 13, after V lost 0 bases and J lost 5 bases. The CDR3 nucleotides are TGCGCCAGCAGCTTGGGAGAGGGGGCGGGAATTTGGACTGAAGCTTTCTTT. Its protein is CASSLGEGAGIWTEAFF. Full variable domain (rest looked up from reference TRBV5-1 and TRBJ1-1): KAGVTQTPRYLIKTRGQQVTLSCSPISGHRSVSWYQQTPGQGLQFLFEYFSETQRNKGNFPGRFSGRQFSNSRSEMNVSTLELGDSALYLCASSLGEGAGIWTEAFFGQGTRLTVV.

The genes are TRBV30 and TRBJ2-3, with 7 positions matching TRBD1. The CDR3 has 12 residues. J was trimmed by 7 bases and V by 3 bases; bases with no gene match: 4. Germline lookup yields CDR1 GTSNPN and CDR2 SVGIG (reference sequence). CDR3: CAWRQGSNTQYF. The CDR3 DNA reads as TGTGCCTGGAGACAGGGGTCAAATACGCAGTATTTT.

The V gene is TRBV12-3 or TRBV12-4, the J gene TRBJ1-1; no reliable D call. This CDR3 contains 13 residues. Trimming cost V 2 bases and J 8 bases, with 12 bases left between them. The CDR3 DNA reads TGTGCCAGCAGTTTAAGAACGGGATGGGAAGCTTTCTTT. It yields the protein CASSLRTGWEAFF.

This chain joins TRBV5-3 and TRBJ2-1, with D hard to call. TRBV5-3 is recorded as an ORF, its role being uncertain. The CDR3 sequence is 15 residues long. V lost 2 bases, J lost 0 bases, and 9 bases lay in between. CDR3 bases: TGTGCCAGAAGCTTCCCCCGGGTCTCCTACAATGAGCAGTTCTTC. Its protein is CARSFPRVSYNEQFF.

This chain joins TRBV13 and TRBJ1-5; D might be TRBD1 (6 bases). The CDR3 extends over 17 amino acids. Trimming cost V 4 bases and J 3 bases, with 19 bases left between them. Germline CDR1 is PRHDT and CDR2 is FYEKMQ (reference sequence). The CDR3 region has the DNA TGTGCCAGCAGCTCAAACAGGGATTCCCGTGTCAATCAGCCCCAGCATTTT. Amino acid sequence: CASSSNRDSRVNQPQHF.

This rearrangement joins TRBV7-8 to TRBJ2-5; 9 bases fit TRBD1. Germline loops: CDR1 SGHVS, CDR2 FQNEAQ. The CDR3 has 15 amino acids. The junction had 7 bases not matched to a gene; V was cut back by 4 bases and J by 4 bases. Here the CDR3 DNA reads TGTGCCAGCAGCTCCATTGGGACAGGGAGAGAGACCCAGTACTTC. This translates into CASSSIGTGRETQYF. The variable domain in full, with the rest retrieved from reference TRBV7-8 and TRBJ2-5, is GAGVSQSPRYKVAKRGQDVALRCDPISGHVSLFWYQQALGQGPEFLTYFQNEAQLDKSGLPSDRFFAERPEGSVSTLKIQRTQQEDSAVYLCASSSIGTGRETQYFGPGTRLLVL.

The gene calls are TRBV7-9 and TRBJ1-4; D is ambiguous. CDR3 length: 14 amino acids. Looked up from germline, CDR1 is SEHNR and CDR2 is FQNEAQ (reference sequence). The V and J ends lost 2 bases and 7 bases respectively, with 11 bases between them. CDR3 sequence reads: CASSLMGTPEKLFF. CDR3 DNA: TGTGCCAGCAGCTTAATGGGAACTCCTGAAAAACTGTTTTTT. Full variable domain (rest looked up from reference TRBV7-9 and TRBJ1-4): DTGVSQNPRHKITKRGQNVTFRCDPISEHNRLYWYRQTLGQGPEFLTYFQNEAQLEKSRLLSDRFSAERPKGSFSTLEIQRTEQGDSAMYLCASSLMGTPEKLFFGSGTQLSVL.

This clone has only a few counts. The V gene is TRBV12-5, the J gene TRBJ2-3, with D possibly being TRBD2 (6 bases). Trimming removed 1 base from V and 2 bases from J, with 10 bases in between. This CDR3 has 15 residues. Germline V gene lookup returns CDR1 LGHNT and CDR2 FRNRAP. The CDR3 DNA is TGTGCTAGTGGTTTGGGGCGGGATTTCACAGATACGCAGTATTTT. Encoded protein: CASGLGRDFTDTQYF.